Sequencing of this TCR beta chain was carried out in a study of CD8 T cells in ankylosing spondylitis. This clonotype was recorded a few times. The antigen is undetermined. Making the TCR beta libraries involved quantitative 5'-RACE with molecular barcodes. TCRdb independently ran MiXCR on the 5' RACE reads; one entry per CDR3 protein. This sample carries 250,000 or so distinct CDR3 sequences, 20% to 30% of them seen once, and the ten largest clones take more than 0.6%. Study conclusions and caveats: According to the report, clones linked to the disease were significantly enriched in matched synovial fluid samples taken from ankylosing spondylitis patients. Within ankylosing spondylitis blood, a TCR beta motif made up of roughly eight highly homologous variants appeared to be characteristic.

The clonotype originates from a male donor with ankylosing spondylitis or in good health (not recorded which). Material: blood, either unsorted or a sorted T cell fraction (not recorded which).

The CDR3 DNA reads TGTGCCAGCAGCTTAATCGGGGCCGGGGGAAAGGAGACCCAGTACTTC. Protein: CASSLIGAGGKETQYF. This chain links TRBV7-8 with TRBJ2-5, with D perhaps matching TRBD2 (6 bases). The CDR3 extends over 16 amino acids. Germline-derived CDR1 and CDR2 are SGHVS and FQNEAQ. Trimming shortened V by 2 bases and J by 5 bases, and 18 bases separated the two germline ends.